This T cell receptor (beta chain) derives from a study of shared clonotypes between healthy human individuals. Unsorted PBMC replicate PCRs drew on roughly 280 ng DNA, representing 25,000 to 30,000 T cell genomes. As processed by the authors: Filtering differed, since immunoSEQ gave only junction sequences and no quality scores. The repertoire was sequenced with immunoSEQ multiplex PCR; TCRdb's copy has only in-frame clones and lacks some. That table gives V, J and clone size, and the DNA gave D and trimming. The data hold about 480,000 clones, with roughly 79% observed a single time. The sample consisted of PBMCs. This sequence originates from a woman aged 40 to 49 in good health. Some clones in this sample may be carry-over from other donors' samples.

The CDR3 is CASSVVSGTGYEQFF. CDR3 in DNA: TGTGCCAGCAGCGTAGTTAGCGGGACAGGCTATGAGCAGTTCTTC. This chain joins TRBV9 and TRBJ2-1; either TRBD1 or TRBD2 may supply D (8 bases each). Germline CDR1 reads SGDLS; CDR2 reads YYNGEE. Trimming took off 0 bases at V and 8 bases at J, with 15 bases between the two ends. This CDR3 has 15 residues.